Listed below are T cell receptor beta chains from one sample, sequenced in a study of blood T cell repertoires in COVID-19. Here immunoSEQ multiplex PCR was the method, and the copy in TCRdb shows in-frame clones only, minus some. This sample yields roughly 220,000 clones, of which roughly 80% are seen a single time; 6.5% to 8.5% belongs to the top ten. Sequencing input: peripheral blood. Source of these receptors: a woman older than 75 with COVID-19, enrolled during active disease. CDR3s leave out the opening cysteine and the closing phenylalanine or tryptophan.

v_call: TRBV15; j_call: TRBJ1-5; cdr3_aa: ATSSHIGANQPQH
v_call: TRBV15; j_call: TRBJ1-2; cdr3_aa: ATSRAAGGSYGYT
v_call: TRBV6-2/TRBV6-3; j_call: TRBJ1-1; cdr3_aa: ASSPVGPRTF
v_call: TRBV7-9; j_call: TRBJ2-1; cdr3_aa: ASSHGELAGDEQF
v_call: TRBV15; j_call: TRBJ1-1; cdr3_aa: ATSRGDTKNTEAF
v_call: TRBV18; j_call: TRBJ2-3; cdr3_aa: ASSPPGQGADTQY
v_call: TRBV28; j_call: TRBJ2-2; cdr3_aa: ASSPYTGELF
v_call: TRBV10-3; j_call: TRBJ2-3; cdr3_aa: AIGSGVADTQY
v_call: TRBV12-5; j_call: TRBJ2-7; cdr3_aa: ASVGLFSYEQY
v_call: TRBV18; j_call: TRBJ1-3; cdr3_aa: ASSPEGAGGNTIY
v_call: TRBV7-9; j_call: TRBJ1-4; cdr3_aa: ASSLVGGVLNEKLF
v_call: TRBV5-1; j_call: TRBJ1-5; cdr3_aa: ASIWRGQGFANQPQH
v_call: TRBV21-1; j_call: TRBJ2-3; cdr3_aa: ASSEILGLAGDPTDTQY
v_call: TRBV19; j_call: TRBJ2-5; cdr3_aa: ASSPRQQQETQY
v_call: TRBV9; j_call: TRBJ1-2; cdr3_aa: ASSSPDSPLGGYT
v_call: TRBV19; j_call: TRBJ1-2; cdr3_aa: ASSIDRTGFYGYT
v_call: TRBV28; j_call: TRBJ2-1; cdr3_aa: ASRTSRVHEQF
v_call: TRBV5-1; j_call: TRBJ1-2; cdr3_aa: ASSPQGSGYT
v_call: TRBV5-1; j_call: TRBJ2-1; cdr3_aa: ASSLTSGIVNEQF
v_call: TRBV7-3; j_call: TRBJ1-2; cdr3_aa: ASSLLQGYGYT
v_call: TRBV7-9; j_call: TRBJ2-1; cdr3_aa: ASSLTGGRNEQF
v_call: TRBV5-5; j_call: TRBJ1-5; cdr3_aa: ASSSAGTVNQPQH
v_call: TRBV18; j_call: TRBJ1-1; cdr3_aa: ASSPSNKNTEAF
v_call: TRBV13; j_call: TRBJ1-1; cdr3_aa: ASSSNSRTKNTEAF
v_call: TRBV5-1; j_call: TRBJ2-3; cdr3_aa: ASTAGGMLDTQY
v_call: TRBV6-2/TRBV6-3; j_call: TRBJ2-7; cdr3_aa: ASSSPDRGNEQY
v_call: TRBV3-1/TRBV3-2; j_call: TRBJ2-7; cdr3_aa: ASSQAGTGPYEQY
v_call: TRBV7-9; j_call: TRBJ2-2; cdr3_aa: ASSPLRSGRARNTGELF
v_call: TRBV6-6; j_call: TRBJ2-7; cdr3_aa: ASSYAQGMGEQY
v_call: TRBV2; j_call: TRBJ2-1; cdr3_aa: ASKIIAGGLYNEQF
v_call: TRBV2; j_call: TRBJ2-6; cdr3_aa: ASSHRITDTSRANVLT
v_call: TRBV14; j_call: TRBJ1-2; cdr3_aa: ASSPWTGAGYT
v_call: TRBV4-2; j_call: TRBJ2-1; cdr3_aa: ASSQLDRERGAQL
v_call: TRBV28; j_call: TRBJ2-5; cdr3_aa: ASRETGRRQETQY
v_call: TRBV7-9; j_call: TRBJ2-3; cdr3_aa: ASSLGSGGNTDTQY
v_call: TRBV30; j_call: TRBJ2-6; cdr3_aa: AWSSTAGANVLT
v_call: TRBV7-9; j_call: TRBJ2-3; cdr3_aa: ASSRARDTQY
v_call: TRBV5-1; j_call: TRBJ1-4; cdr3_aa: ASSAQGEKLF
v_call: TRBV7-2; j_call: TRBJ2-7; cdr3_aa: ASSSGLAGEQY
v_call: TRBV5-1; j_call: TRBJ2-1; cdr3_aa: ASSLDSGASYNEQF
v_call: TRBV28; j_call: TRBJ1-4; cdr3_aa: ASSPRGRGGTNEKLF
v_call: TRBV7-2; j_call: TRBJ2-5; cdr3_aa: ASSLGDQETQY